The sequence of this T cell receptor (beta chain) was determined in a study of blood T cell repertoires in COVID-19. Background on the study: Spain, Italy and the United States supplied samples that represented acute and convalescent COVID-19.

Germline V CDR1 and CDR2: MNHNS, SASEGT. Losses at the gene ends were 4 bases for V and 1 base for J; bases not matched to a gene: 9. CDR3 length equals 16 residues. Profiling relied on immunoSEQ multiplex PCR, and the TCRdb table lists in-frame clones only, not all of them. The sample holds over 75,000 clones, roughly 84% seen once. The chain is built from TRBV6-1 and TRBJ1-1; 7 bases agree with TRBD1. The receptor was isolated from a man aged 65 to 85 with acute or convalescent COVID-19. The sample was peripheral blood. The chain's CDR3 is CASSGLYRGANTEAFF. CDR3 in DNA: TGTGCCAGCAGTGGCTTATACAGGGGCGCGAACACTGAAGCTTTCTTT.